Shown below are 2 T cell receptor beta chains from a single sample sequenced in a study of molecular identifiers for immune sequencing clone quantification. TCRdb passed the PCR reads through MiXCR, listing each CDR3 protein once. The data contain about 500,000 distinct CDR3 sequences, around a fifth of them singletons. The sequencing sample was made of naive CD8+ T cells from blood, with Jurkat cell RNA spiked in. As for subset: FACS-sorted CD8+CD4-CCR7+CD45RA+ naive T cells. All receptors come from a human donor in good health. Some libraries in this study had Jurkat cell RNA spiked in.

This clonotype was seen only a few times. The gene calls are TRBV7-6 and TRBJ2-2; 8 positions match TRBD2. After removal of 6 bases from V and 7 bases from J, the junction contained 13 bases not matched to a gene. This CDR3 is built from 16 residues. CDR1 is SGHVS, CDR2 FNYEAQ, per germline. CDR3 sequence (DNA): TGTGCCAGCAGGCGTATAGCGGGAAAGTGTGGCGGGGAGCTGTTTTTT. Amino acids: CASRRIAGKCGGELFF.

The table lists this clonotype with a few counts. V usage is TRBV13 and J usage is TRBJ2-7; 7 bases are a match to TRBD2. The CDR3 is 18 residues long. Germline CDR1 reads PRHDT; CDR2 reads FYEKMQ (reference sequence). J gave up 5 bases and V 0 bases, and 16 bases lay outside the gene matches. In DNA, the CDR3 is TGTGCCAGCAGCTTAGGTTTTGTGGCGACTAGCAGACTTGACGAGCAGTACTTC. It specifies CASSLGFVATSRLDEQYF.